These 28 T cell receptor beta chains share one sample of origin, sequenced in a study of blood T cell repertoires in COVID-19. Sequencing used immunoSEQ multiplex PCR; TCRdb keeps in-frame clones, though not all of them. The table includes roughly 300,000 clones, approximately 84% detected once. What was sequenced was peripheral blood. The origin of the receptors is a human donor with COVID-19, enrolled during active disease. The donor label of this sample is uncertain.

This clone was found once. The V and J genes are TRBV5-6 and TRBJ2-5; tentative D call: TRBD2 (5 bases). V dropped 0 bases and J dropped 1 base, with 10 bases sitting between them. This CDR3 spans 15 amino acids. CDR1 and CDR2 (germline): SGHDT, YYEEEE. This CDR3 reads CASSLVATTQETQYF. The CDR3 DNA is TGTGCCAGCAGCTTGGTCGCGACTACCCAAGAGACCCAGTACTTC.

CDR3 coding DNA: TGTGCCTGGAGTGAGTCGCGGGATGGCTACACCTTC. Residues: CAWSESRDGYTF. This rearrangement joins TRBV30 to TRBJ1-2; D call uncertain. The CDR3 consists of 12 residues. V lost 1 base and J 6 bases, leaving 9 bases between the germline ends. The germline gives CDR1 GTSNPN, CDR2 SVGIG (reference sequence).

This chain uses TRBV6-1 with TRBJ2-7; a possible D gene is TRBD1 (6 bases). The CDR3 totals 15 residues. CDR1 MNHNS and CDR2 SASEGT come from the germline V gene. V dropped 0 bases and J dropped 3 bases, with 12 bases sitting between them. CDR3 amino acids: CASSEAYTGFYEQYF. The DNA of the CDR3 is TGTGCCAGCAGTGAAGCTTACACAGGGTTCTACGAGCAGTACTTC.

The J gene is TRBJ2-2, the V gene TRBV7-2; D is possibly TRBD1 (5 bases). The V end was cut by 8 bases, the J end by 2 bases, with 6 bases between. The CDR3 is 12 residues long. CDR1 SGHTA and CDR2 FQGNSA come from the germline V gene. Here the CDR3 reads CASWTNTGELFF. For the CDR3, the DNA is TGTGCCAGCTGGACAAACACCGGGGAGCTGTTTTTT.

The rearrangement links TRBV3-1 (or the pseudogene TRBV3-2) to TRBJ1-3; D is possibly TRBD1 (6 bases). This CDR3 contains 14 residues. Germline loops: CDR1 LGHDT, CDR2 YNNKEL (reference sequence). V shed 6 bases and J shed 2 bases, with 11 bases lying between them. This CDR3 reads CASSQNRAGNTIYF. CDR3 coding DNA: TGTGCCAGCAGTCAAAACAGGGCTGGAAACACCATATATTTT.

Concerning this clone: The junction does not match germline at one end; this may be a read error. CDR3 loop: CASSFASSGGFGELFF. The CDR3 DNA reads TGTGCTAGCAGCTTTGCGTCGTCAGGGGGCTTCGGGGAGCTGTTTTTT. The chain combines TRBV7-7 with TRBJ2-2; 8 positions agree with TRBD1. Germline CDR1 and CDR2: SSHAT and FNYEAQ (reference sequence). The CDR3 has 16 amino acids.

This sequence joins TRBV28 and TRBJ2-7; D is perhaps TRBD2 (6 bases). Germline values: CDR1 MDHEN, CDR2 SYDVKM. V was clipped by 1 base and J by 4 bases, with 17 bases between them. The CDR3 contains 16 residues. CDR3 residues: CASSLLDGGARYEQYF. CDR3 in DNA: TGTGCCAGCAGTTTATTAGACGGGGGAGCTAGATACGAGCAGTACTTC.

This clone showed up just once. CDR3 region: CASSKRELGEQYF. The CDR3 coding sequence is TGTGCCAGCAGCAAGCGGGAGTTGGGGGAGCAGTACTTC. The V call is TRBV6-5, the J call TRBJ2-7; 8 bases map to TRBD2. The germline CDR1 and CDR2 sequences are MNHEY and SVGAGI. V trimming: 6 bases; J trimming: 7 bases; junction bases outside the gene matches: 8. The CDR3 has 13 amino acids.

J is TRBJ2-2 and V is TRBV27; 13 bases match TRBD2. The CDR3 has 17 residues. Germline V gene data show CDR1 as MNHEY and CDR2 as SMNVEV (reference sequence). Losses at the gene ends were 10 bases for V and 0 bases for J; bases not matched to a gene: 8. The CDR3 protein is CATSLLAGGANTGELFF. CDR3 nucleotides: TGTGCCACCTCCTTACTAGCGGGAGGGGCGAACACCGGGGAGCTGTTTTTT.

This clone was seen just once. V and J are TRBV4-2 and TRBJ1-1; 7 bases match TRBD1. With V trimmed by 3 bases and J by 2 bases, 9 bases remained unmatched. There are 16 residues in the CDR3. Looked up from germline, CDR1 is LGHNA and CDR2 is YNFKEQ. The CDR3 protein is CASSHELGQSNTEAFF. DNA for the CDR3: TGTGCCAGCAGCCATGAATTGGGACAGAGCAACACTGAAGCTTTCTTT.

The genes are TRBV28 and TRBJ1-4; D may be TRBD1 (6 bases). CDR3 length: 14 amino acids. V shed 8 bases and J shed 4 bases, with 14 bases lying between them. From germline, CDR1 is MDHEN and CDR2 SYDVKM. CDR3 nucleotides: TGTGCCAGCGAAACAGGGCAGGGTAATGAAAAACTGTTTTTT. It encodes CASETGQGNEKLFF.

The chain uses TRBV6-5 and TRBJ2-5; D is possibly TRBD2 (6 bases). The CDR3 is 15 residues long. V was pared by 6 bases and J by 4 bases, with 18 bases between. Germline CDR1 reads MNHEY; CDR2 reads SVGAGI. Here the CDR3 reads CASRKPQGRGETQYF. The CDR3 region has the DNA TGTGCCAGCAGGAAACCACAAGGGCGGGGAGAGACCCAGTACTTC.

CDR3 sequence (DNA): TGTGCCAGCAGCTTAATACTAGCGGGAGAGACCGGGGAGCTGTTTTTT. It yields the protein CASSLILAGETGELFF. The J gene is TRBJ2-2, the V gene TRBV7-2; 11 bases agree with TRBD2. V lost 2 bases, J lost 5 bases, and 4 bases stayed unmatched. Germline V lookup: CDR1 SGHTA, CDR2 FQGNSA. The CDR3 is 16 residues long.

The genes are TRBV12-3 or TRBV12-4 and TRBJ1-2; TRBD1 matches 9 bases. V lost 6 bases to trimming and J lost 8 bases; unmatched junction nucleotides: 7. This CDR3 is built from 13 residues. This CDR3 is CASSGDRVRGYTF. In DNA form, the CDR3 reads TGTGCCAGCAGCGGGGACAGGGTTCGAGGCTACACCTTC.

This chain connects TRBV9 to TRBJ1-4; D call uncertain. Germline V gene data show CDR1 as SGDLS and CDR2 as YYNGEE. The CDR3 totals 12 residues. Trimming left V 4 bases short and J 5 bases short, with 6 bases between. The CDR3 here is CASSHGNEKLFF. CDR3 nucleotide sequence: TGTGCCAGCAGCCACGGGAATGAAAAACTGTTTTTT.

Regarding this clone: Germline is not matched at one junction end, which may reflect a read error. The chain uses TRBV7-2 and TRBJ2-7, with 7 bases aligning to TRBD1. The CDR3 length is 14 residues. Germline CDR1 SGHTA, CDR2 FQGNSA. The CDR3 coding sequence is TGTGCAAGCAGTAGTACAGGGGTAAGCTACGAGCAGTACTTC. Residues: CASSSTGVSYEQYF.

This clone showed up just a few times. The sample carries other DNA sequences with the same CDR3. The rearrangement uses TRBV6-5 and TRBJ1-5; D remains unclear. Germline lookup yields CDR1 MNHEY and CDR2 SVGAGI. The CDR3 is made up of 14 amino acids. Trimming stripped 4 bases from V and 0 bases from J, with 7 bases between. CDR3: CASSSTYSNQPQHF. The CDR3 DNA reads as TGTGCCAGCAGTTCAACCTATAGCAATCAGCCCCAGCATTTT.

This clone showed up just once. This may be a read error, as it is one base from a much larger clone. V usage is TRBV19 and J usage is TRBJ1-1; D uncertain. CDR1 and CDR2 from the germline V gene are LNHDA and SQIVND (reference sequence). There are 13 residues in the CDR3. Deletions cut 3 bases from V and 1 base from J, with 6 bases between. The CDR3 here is CASSMSGNTEAFF. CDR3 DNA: TGTGCCAGTAGTATGTCCGGGAACACTGAAGCTTTCTTT.

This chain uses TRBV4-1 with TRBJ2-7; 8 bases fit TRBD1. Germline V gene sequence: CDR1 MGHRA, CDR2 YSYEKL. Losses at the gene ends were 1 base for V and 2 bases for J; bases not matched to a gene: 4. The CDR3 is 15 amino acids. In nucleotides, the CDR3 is TGCGCCAGCAGCCAAGGGCAGGGGGCGACCTACGAGCAGTACTTC. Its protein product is CASSQGQGATYEQYF.

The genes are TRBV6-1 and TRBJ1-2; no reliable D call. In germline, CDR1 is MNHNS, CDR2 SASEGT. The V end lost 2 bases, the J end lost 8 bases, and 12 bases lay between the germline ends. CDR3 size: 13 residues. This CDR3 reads CASSENLEPGYTF. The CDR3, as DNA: TGTGCCAGCAGTGAAAATTTGGAGCCGGGCTACACCTTC.

The CDR3 spells CASSVQGLGQPQHF. The CDR3 DNA sequence: TGTGCCAGCAGCGTCCAGGGGTTAGGTCAGCCCCAGCATTTT. V gene TRBV9 combines with J gene TRBJ1-5; D perhaps matches TRBD1 (6 bases). The CDR3 consists of 14 residues. Germline V gene lookup returns CDR1 SGDLS and CDR2 YYNGEE. With 2 bases removed from V and 6 bases from J, the gap between germline ends came to 12 bases.

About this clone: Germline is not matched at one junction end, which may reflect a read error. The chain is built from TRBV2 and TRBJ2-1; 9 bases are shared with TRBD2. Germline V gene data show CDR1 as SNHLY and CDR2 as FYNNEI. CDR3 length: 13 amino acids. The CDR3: CASSERVSGSLVF. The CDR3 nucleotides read TGTGCCAGCAGTGAGAGGGTTAGCGGGAGTCTGGTCTTC.

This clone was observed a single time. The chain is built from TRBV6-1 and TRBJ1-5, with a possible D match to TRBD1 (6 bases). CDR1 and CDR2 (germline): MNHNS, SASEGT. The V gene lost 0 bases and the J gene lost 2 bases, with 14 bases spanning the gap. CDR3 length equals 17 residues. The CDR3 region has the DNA TGTGCCAGCAGTGAAGCGTCCAGGGGCTTGGGCAATCAGCCCCAGCATTTT. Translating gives CASSEASRGLGNQPQHF.

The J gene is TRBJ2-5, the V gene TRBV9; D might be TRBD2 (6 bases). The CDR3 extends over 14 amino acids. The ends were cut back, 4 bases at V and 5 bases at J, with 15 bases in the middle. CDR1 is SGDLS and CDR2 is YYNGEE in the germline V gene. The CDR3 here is CASSPGRRVETQYF. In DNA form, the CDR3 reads TGTGCCAGCAGCCCTGGCCGGAGGGTGGAGACCCAGTACTTC.

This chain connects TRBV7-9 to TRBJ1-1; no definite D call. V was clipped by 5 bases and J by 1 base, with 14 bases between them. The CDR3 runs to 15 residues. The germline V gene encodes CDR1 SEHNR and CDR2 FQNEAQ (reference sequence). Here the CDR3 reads CASSHRLTRNTEAFF. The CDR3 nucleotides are TGTGCCAGCAGCCATCGACTCACCAGGAACACTGAAGCTTTCTTT.

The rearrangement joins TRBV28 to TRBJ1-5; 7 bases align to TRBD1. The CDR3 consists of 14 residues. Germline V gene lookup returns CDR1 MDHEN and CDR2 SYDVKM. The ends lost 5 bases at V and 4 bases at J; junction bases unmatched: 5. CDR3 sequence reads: CASSQGGQNQPQHF. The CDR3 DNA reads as TGTGCCAGCAGTCAGGGGGGACAGAATCAGCCCCAGCATTTT.

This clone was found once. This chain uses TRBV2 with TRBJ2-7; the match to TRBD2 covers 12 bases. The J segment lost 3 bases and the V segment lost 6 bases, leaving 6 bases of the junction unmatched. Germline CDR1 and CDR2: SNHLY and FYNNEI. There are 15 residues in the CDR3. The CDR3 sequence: CASRPGLAGIYEQYF. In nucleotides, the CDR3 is TGTGCCAGCAGGCCCGGACTAGCGGGGATCTACGAGCAGTACTTC.

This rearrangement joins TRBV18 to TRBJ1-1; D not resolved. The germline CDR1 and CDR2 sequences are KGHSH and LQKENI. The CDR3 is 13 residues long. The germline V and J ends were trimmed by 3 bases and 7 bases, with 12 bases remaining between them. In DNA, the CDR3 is TGTGCCAGCTCACCGGGCAGAGAAGGTGAAGCTTTCTTT. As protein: CASSPGREGEAFF.